The clone carrying this TCR beta chain was counted once. Its cognate antigen is unknown. This sample was taken from a study of T cell responses to AZD1222 COVID-19 vaccine. The study, taken as a whole, reports: Reports indicate that nearly half of spike-specific TCRs are directed at unmutated variant regions.

Repertoires were generated with immunoSEQ multiplex PCR, while TCRdb's copy carries only in-frame clones and drops some. The data show 110,000 to 150,000 clones, with 90% to 95% seen just once and about 1.9% held by the top ten. The sequencing here drew on peripheral blood, taken on day 0 of AZD1222 vaccination. The receptor comes from an adult in good health.

DNA of the CDR3: TGTGCCATGAGGGGGGGGGACACAGATACGCAGTATTTT. Residues: CAMRGGDTDTQYF. The chain recombines TRBV10-3 with TRBJ2-3, with TRBD2 as a possible D gene (7 bases). CDR1 and CDR2 from the germline V gene are ENHRY and SYGVKD. V was cut by 9 bases and J by 2 bases, with 12 bases left in between. CDR3 length equals 13 residues.